This TCR beta chain appears in the sequencing data of a study of T cells in Graves' hyperthyroidism and ophthalmopathy. J lost 14 bases, V lost 2 bases, and 7 bases had no gene match. CDR3 length: 11 amino acids. The V gene's germline CDR1 is GTSNPN and CDR2 SVGIG (reference sequence). This clonotype was recorded at least ten times. TCR beta CDR3 region amplification was performed from RNA transcripts. The TCR CDR3 was amplified in a first-round RT-PCR using the HTBI primer set. TCRdb reprocessed the multiplex PCR reads via MiXCR and lists one record per CDR3 protein. The table lists about 560,000 distinct CDR3 sequences, about 15% of them singletons, with approximately 7% in the top ten.

The sequenced sample was blood. The rearrangement joins TRBV30 to TRBJ1-2; the match to TRBD1 covers 8 bases. The receptor's source is a woman in her 30s with Graves' hyperthyroidism. This CDR3 reads CAWSSLDRDTF. CDR3 coding DNA: TGTGCCTGGAGTTCGTTGGACAGGGATACCTTC.